These 6 T cell receptor beta chains were sequenced from one sample in a study of OX40 agonist ivuxolimab in advanced cancers. Measured with immunoSEQ multiplex PCR; TCRdb has only the in-frame clones, and not every one. The sample lists over 75,000 clones, approximately 90% occurring once. Sequenced here: CD4+ or CD8+ T cells sorted from blood, sampled in a trial of the OX40 agonist ivuxolimab. The receptors stem from an adult with an advanced solid tumor such as melanoma, head and neck, liver or kidney cancer.

The chain combines TRBV9 with TRBJ2-3; D possibly corresponds to TRBD2 (5 bases). The germline V gene encodes CDR1 SGDLS and CDR2 YYNGEE. This CDR3 region has 14 residues. The ends were cut back, 0 bases at V and 8 bases at J, with 13 bases in the middle. CDR3 protein: CASSVVSGIGTQYF. As DNA, the CDR3 is TGTGCCAGCAGCGTAGTCAGCGGCATCGGTACGCAGTATTTT.

The chain has TRBV6-6 and TRBJ2-1; unclear D gene. V dropped 8 bases and J dropped 4 bases, with 3 bases sitting between them. The CDR3 spans 10 residues. Germline CDR1 and CDR2: MNHNY and SVGAGI (reference sequence). CDR3 sequence reads: CASFYNEQFF. CDR3 nucleotide sequence: TGTGCCAGCTTTTACAATGAGCAGTTCTTC.

The chain joins TRBV30 to TRBJ2-1, with D maybe TRBD2 (5 bases). This CDR3 has 13 amino acids. Germline V gene lookup returns CDR1 GTSNPN and CDR2 SVGIG (reference sequence). Trimming took off 4 bases at V and 8 bases at J, with 15 bases between the two ends. The CDR3 reads CAWTPGGFDEQFF. The CDR3 DNA reads as TGTGCCTGGACCCCAGGCGGGTTTGATGAGCAGTTCTTC.

Regarding this clone: The junction departs from the called germline gene at one end, perhaps through a read error. The chain links TRBV5-5 to TRBJ1-5; 8 bases are a match to TRBD1. Germline loops: CDR1 SGHKS, CDR2 YYEKEE (reference sequence). The CDR3 extends over 13 amino acids. CDR3 nucleotides: TGTGCCAGCAGCCTGTTGCCGGGGACAGGTGAAAATTTT. Translating it yields CASSLLPGTGENF. The variable domain in full, completed from reference TRBV5-5 and TRBJ1-5, reads DAGVTQSPTHLIKTRGQQVTLRCSPISGHKSVSWYQQVLGQGPQFIFQYYEKEERGRGNFPDRFSARQFPNYSSELNVNALLLGDSALYLCASSLLPGTGENFGDGTRLSIL.

The chain carries TRBV25-1 and TRBJ1-4, with 7 bases aligning to TRBD1. Germline trimming cut 2 bases from V and 8 bases from J; bases unmatched to any gene: 8. Germline CDR1 is MGHDK and CDR2 is SYGVNS. The CDR3 is 15 amino acids. CDR3 bases: TGTGCCAGCAGTGAACCCCGACAGGGCGCGGAAAAACTGTTTTTT. The encoded protein is CASSEPRQGAEKLFF.

This chain links TRBV7-9 with TRBJ2-5, with TRBD2 identical over 8 bases. CDR3 length equals 16 residues. Germline CDR1 is SEHNR and CDR2 is FQNEAQ (reference sequence). The V and J ends lost 0 bases and 5 bases, in that order; junction bases with no gene match: 8. CDR3 DNA sequence: TGTGCCAGCAGCTTAGCGGTAGCGGGATATGGGGAGACCCAGTACTTC. Translation gives CASSLAVAGYGETQYF.